This T cell receptor (beta chain) is drawn from a study of T cell repertoires in cytomegalovirus infection. About the study: It was the public TCR beta signatures that indicated both CMV infection and matching HLA type. Regarding the study as a whole: Pooled public TCR beta family frequency picked out CMV carriers with the relevant HLA.

Remarks on this clonotype: What it binds is unknown.

CDR1 SGHRS and CDR2 YFSETQ come from the germline V gene. The CDR3 runs 15 residues. V shed 4 bases and J shed 9 bases, with 20 bases lying between them. One entry per CDR3 protein, called by TCRdb with MiXCR from the reads. The table lists roughly 640,000 distinct CDR3 sequences, about 24% of them singletons. The rearrangement links TRBV5-1 to TRBJ2-1, with D tentatively TRBD1 (5 bases). Material for sequencing was CD8+ T cells from PBMCs. The TCR comes from a human donor in good health (CMV status not recorded). Some clones in this sample may be carry-over from other donors' samples. The CDR3: CASSEGRVIGGEQFF. The CDR3 DNA sequence: TGCGCCAGCAGCGAAGGCAGGGTTATTGGCGGTGAGCAGTTCTTC.